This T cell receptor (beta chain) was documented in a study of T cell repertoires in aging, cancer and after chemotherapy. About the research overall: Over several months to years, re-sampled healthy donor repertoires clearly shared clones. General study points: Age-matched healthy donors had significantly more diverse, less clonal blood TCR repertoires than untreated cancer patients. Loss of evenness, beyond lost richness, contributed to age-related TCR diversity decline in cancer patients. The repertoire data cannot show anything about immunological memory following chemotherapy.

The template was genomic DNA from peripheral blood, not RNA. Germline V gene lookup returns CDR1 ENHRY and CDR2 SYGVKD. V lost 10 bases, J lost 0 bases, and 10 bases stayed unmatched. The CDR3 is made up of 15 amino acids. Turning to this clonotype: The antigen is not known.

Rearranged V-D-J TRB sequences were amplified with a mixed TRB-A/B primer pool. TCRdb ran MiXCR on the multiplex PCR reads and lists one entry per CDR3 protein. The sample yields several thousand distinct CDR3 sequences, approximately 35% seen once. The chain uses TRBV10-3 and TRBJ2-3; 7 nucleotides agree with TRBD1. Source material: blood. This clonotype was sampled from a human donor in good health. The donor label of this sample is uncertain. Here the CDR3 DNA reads TGTGCCACCCAAATGACAGGGATAAGCACAGATACGCAGTATTTT. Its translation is CATQMTGISTDTQYF.